The subject of this entry is one T cell receptor (beta chain). The data derive from a study of control samples from healthy donors and cancer patients. The CDR3 extends over 13 amino acids. The V segment lost 7 bases and the J segment 5 bases; nucleotides outside the gene matches: 7. The method was immunoSEQ multiplex PCR; TCRdb's version includes in-frame clones alone and lacks a portion of them. The sample contains 150,000 or so clones, more than 80% of which appear only once. The source material was blood. The chain joins TRBV12-3 or TRBV12-4 to TRBJ2-5; 7 bases match TRBD1. The sequence derives from a man aged 35-49 years in good health. The CDR3 DNA follows: TGTGCCAGCACCTACAGGGGATTGGAGACCCAGTACTTC. This translates into CASTYRGLETQYF.